What follows are 3 T cell receptor beta chains derived from one specimen sequenced in a study of blood T cells in healthy people across ages. A J-beta primer mix and a sample-barcoded 5' primer were used in a second PCR of roughly 7 to 12 cycles. TCRdb reanalysed the 5' RACE reads using MiXCR and keeps one entry per CDR3 protein. This sample has about 640,000 distinct CDR3 sequences, with roughly 53% found just once. Material: blood. The receptor source for this set is a man in his 60s in good health.

The sample holds a few counts of this clonotype. The V call is TRBV20-1, the J call TRBJ2-5, with 8 bases matching TRBD1. Trimming took 6 bases from V and 5 from J; bases not matched to a gene: 8. The germline V gene has CDR1 DFQATT and CDR2 SNEGSKA (reference sequence). This CDR3 contains 13 residues. The CDR3 sequence is CSATRTGRETQYF. In nucleotides, the CDR3 is TGCAGTGCAACCCGGACAGGGAGGGAGACCCAGTACTTC.

In DNA, the CDR3 is TGTGCCAGCAGTTCCCTTTGGGTAGCGGGGCTCCAAGAGACCCAGTACTTC. Its protein product is CASSSLWVAGLQETQYF. The rearrangement uses TRBV27 and TRBJ2-5, with 8 positions matching TRBD2. The CDR3 runs 17 residues. The germline V gene has CDR1 MNHEY and CDR2 SMNVEV (reference sequence). V lost 4 bases and J lost 1; bases outside the gene matches: 11.

The chain combines TRBV20-1 with TRBJ2-5; D unclear. Looked up from germline, CDR1 is DFQATT and CDR2 is SNEGSKA (reference sequence). Between the trimmed V and J ends, which lost 3 bases and 5 bases, there was a span of 16 bases. The CDR3 loop spans 14 amino acids. CDR3 amino acids: CSARGRYPSETQYF. In DNA, the CDR3 is TGCAGTGCTAGGGGCAGGTACCCTTCGGAGACCCAGTACTTC.